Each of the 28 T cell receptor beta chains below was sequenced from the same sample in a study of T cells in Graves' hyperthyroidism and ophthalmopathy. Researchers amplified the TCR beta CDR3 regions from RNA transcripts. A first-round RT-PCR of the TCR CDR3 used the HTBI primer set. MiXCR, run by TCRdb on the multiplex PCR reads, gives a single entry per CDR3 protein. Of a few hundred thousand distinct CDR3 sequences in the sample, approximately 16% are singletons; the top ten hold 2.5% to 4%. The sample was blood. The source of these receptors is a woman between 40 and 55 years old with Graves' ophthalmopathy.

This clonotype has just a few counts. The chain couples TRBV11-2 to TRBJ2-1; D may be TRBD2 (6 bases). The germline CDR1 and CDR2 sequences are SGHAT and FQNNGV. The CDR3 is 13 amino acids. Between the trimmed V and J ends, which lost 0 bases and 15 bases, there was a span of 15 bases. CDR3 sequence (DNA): TGTGCCAGCAGCTTAGATCCGACGGGAGCGGGGTTCTTC. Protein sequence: CASSLDPTGAGFF.

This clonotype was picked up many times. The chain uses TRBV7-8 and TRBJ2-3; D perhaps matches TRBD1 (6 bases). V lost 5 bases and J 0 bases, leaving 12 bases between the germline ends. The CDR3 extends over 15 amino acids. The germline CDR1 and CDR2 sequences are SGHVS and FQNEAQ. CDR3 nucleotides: TGTGCCAGCAGCCACAGGGATCGTAGCACAGATACGCAGTATTTT. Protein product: CASSHRDRSTDTQYF. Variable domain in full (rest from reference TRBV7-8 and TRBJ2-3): GAGVSQSPRYKVAKRGQDVALRCDPISGHVSLFWYQQALGQGPEFLTYFQNEAQLDKSGLPSDRFFAERPEGSVSTLKIQRTQQEDSAVYLCASSHRDRSTDTQYFGPGTRLTVL.

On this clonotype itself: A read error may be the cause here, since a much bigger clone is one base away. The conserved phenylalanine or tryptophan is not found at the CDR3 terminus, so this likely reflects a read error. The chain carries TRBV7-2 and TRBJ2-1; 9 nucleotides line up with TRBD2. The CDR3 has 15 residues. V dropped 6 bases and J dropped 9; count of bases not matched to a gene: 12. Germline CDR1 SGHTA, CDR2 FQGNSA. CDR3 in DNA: TGTGCCAGCAGGGGAGGGTTAGCGGGAGCTGGTGAGCAGTTCCTC. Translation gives CASRGGLAGAGEQFL.

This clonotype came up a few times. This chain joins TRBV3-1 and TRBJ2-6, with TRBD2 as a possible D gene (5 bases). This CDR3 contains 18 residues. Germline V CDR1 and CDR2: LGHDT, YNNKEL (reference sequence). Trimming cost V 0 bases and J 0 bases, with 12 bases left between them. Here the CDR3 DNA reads TGTGCCAGCAGCCAAGACGGACTCCTAAGCTCTGGGGCCAACGTCCTGACTTTC. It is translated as CASSQDGLLSSGANVLTF. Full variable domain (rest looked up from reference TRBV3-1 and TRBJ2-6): DTAVSQTPKYLVTQMGNDKSIKCEQNLGHDTMYWYKQDSKKFLKIMFSYNNKELIINETVPNRFSPKSPDKAHLNLHINSLELGDSAVYFCASSQDGLLSSGANVLTFGAGSRLTVL.

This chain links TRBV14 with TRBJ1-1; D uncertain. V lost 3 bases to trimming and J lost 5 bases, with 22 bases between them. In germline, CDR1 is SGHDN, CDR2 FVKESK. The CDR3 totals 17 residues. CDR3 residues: CASSHFGMARRRTEAFF. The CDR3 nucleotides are TGTGCCAGCAGCCATTTCGGGATGGCCCGTCGAAGAACTGAAGCTTTCTTT. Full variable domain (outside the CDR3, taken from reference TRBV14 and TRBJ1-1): EAGVTQFPSHSVIEKGQTVTLRCDPISGHDNLYWYRRVMGKEIKFLLHFVKESKQDESGMPNNRFLAERTGGTYSTLKVQPAELEDSGVYFCASSHFGMARRRTEAFFGQGTRLTVV.

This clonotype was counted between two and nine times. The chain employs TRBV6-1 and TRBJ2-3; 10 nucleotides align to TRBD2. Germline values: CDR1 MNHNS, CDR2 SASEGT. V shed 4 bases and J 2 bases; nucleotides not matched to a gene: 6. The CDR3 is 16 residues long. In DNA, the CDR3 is TGTGCCAGCAGTGTGCAGCGGGAGGGGAACACAGATACGCAGTATTTT. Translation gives CASSVQREGNTDTQYF.

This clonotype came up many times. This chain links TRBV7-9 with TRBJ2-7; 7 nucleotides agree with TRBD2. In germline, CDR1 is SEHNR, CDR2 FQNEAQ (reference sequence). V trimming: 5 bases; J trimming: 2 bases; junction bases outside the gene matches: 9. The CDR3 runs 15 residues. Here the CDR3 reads CASSGRGAGAYEQYF. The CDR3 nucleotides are TGTGCCAGCAGCGGACGTGGTGCGGGAGCCTACGAGCAGTACTTC.

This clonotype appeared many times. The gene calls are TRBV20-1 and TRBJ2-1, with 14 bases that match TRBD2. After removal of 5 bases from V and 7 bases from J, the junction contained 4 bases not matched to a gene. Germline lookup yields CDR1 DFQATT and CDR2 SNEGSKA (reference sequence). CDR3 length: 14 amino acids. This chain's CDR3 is CSAGGTSGRNEQFF. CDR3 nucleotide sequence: TGCAGTGCTGGAGGGACTAGCGGGAGAAATGAGCAGTTCTTC.

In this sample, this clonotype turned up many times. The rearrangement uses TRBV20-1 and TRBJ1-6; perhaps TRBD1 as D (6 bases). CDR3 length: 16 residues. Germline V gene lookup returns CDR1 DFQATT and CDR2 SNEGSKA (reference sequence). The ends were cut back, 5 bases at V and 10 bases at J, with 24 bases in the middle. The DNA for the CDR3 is TGCAGTGCTCGGGAGCCCGGGACATTTCAGGGGTCACCCCTCCACTTT. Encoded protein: CSAREPGTFQGSPLHF.

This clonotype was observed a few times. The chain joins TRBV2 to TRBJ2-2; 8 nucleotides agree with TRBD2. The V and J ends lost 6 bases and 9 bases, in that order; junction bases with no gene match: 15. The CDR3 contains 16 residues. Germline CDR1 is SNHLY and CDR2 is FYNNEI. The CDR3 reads CASSEAPGGPWRELFF. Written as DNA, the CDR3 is TGTGCCAGCAGCGAGGCGCCGGGAGGGCCTTGGAGGGAGCTGTTTTTT.

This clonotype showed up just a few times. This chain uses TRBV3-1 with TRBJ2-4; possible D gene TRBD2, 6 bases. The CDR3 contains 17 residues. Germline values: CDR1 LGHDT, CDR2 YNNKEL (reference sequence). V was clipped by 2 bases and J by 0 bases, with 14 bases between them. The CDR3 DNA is TGTGCCAGCAGCCAAAGATCCGCGGGACTAGCCAAAAACATTCAGTACTTC. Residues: CASSQRSAGLAKNIQYF.

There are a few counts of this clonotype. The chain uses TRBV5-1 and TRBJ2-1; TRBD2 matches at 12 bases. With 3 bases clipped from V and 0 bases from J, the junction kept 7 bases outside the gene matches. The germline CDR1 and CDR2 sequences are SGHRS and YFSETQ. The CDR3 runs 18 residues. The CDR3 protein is CASSWQLLAGGSYNEQFF. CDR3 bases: TGCGCCAGCAGCTGGCAGCTACTAGCGGGGGGCTCCTACAATGAGCAGTTCTTC.

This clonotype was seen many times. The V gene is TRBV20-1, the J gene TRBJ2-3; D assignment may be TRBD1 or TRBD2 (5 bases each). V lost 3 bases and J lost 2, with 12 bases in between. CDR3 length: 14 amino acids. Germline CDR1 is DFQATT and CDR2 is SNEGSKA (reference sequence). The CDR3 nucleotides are TGCAGTGCTAGCTCCAGGGAGATCACAGATACGCAGTATTTT. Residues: CSASSREITDTQYF.

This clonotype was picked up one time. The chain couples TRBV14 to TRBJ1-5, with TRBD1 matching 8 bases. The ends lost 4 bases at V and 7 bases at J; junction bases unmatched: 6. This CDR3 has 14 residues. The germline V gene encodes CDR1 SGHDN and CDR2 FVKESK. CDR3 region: CASSPHGQGQPQHF. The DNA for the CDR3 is TGTGCCAGCAGCCCCCACGGACAGGGCCAGCCCCAGCATTTT.

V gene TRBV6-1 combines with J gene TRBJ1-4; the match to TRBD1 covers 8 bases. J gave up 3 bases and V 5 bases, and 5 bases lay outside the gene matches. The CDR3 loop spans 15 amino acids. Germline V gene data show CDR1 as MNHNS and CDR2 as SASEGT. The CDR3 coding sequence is TGTGCCAGCAGTAGAGAGACAGGGGCTAATGAAAAACTGTTTTTT. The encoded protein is CASSRETGANEKLFF.

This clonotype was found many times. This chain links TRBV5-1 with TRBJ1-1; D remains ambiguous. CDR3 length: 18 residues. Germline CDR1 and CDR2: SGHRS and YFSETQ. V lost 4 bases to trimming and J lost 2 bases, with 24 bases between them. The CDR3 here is CASSPEAGLGPLNTEAFF. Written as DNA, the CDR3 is TGCGCCAGCAGCCCGGAGGCCGGTCTAGGACCACTTAACACTGAAGCTTTCTTT.

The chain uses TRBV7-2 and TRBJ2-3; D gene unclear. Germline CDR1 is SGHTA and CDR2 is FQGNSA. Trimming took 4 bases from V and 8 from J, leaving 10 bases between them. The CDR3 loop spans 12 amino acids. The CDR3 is CASSSYLGTQYF. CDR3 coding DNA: TGTGCCAGCAGCTCCTACCTGGGTACGCAGTATTTT.

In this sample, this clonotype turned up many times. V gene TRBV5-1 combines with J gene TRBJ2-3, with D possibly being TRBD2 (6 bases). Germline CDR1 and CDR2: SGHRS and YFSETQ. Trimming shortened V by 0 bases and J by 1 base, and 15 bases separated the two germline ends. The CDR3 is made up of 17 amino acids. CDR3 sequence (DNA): TGCGCCAGCAGCTTGGCTGGGACGGGAGCTGGCACAGATACGCAGTATTTT. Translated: CASSLAGTGAGTDTQYF.

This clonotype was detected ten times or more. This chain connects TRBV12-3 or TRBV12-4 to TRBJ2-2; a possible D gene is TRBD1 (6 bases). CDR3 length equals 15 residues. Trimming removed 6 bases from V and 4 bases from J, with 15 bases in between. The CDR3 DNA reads TGTGCCAGCAGATTGGGACATTCGGGCACCGGGGAGCTGTTTTTT. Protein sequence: CASRLGHSGTGELFF.

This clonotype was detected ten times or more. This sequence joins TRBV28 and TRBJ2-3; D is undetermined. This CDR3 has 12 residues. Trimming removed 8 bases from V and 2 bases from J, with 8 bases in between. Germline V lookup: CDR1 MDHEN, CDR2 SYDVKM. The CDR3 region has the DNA TGTGCCAGCGATACCTCCACAGATACGCAGTATTTT. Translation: CASDTSTDTQYF.

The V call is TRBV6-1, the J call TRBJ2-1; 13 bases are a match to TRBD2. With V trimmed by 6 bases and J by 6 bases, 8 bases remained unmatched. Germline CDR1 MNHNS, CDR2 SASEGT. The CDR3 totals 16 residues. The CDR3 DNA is TGTGCCAGCAGACAGATGAGACTAGCGGGGGGCAATGAGCAGTTCTTC. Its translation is CASRQMRLAGGNEQFF.

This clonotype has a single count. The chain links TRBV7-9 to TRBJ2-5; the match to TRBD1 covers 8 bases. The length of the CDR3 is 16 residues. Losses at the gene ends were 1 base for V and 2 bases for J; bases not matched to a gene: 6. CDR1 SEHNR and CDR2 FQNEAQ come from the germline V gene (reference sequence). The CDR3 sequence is CASSLGQGARQETQYF. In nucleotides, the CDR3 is TGTGCCAGCAGCTTAGGCCAGGGGGCAAGACAAGAGACCCAGTACTTC.

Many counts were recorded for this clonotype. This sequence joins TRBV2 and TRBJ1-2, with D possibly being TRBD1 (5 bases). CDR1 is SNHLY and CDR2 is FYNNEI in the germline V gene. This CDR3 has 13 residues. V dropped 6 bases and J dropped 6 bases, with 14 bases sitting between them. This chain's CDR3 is CASRSQGADGYTF. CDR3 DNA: TGTGCCAGCAGGTCCCAGGGCGCGGATGGCTACACCTTC. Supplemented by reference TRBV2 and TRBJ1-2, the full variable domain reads EPEVTQTPSHQVTQMGQEVILRCVPISNHLYFYWYRQILGQKVEFLVSFYNNEISEKSEIFDDQFSVERPDGSNFTLKIRSTKLEDSAMYFCASRSQGADGYTFGSGTRLTVV.

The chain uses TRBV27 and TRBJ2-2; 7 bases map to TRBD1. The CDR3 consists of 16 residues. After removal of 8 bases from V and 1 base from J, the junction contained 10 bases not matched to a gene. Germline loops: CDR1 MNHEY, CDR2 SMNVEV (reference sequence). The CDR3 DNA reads TGTGCCAGCCGCCCCCCGCGGACAGGGAACACCGGGGAGCTGTTTTTT. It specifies CASRPPRTGNTGELFF.

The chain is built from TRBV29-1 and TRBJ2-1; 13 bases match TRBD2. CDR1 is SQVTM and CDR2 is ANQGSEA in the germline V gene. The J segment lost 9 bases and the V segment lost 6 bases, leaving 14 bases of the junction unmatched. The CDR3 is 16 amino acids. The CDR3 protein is CSVPQSGLAGVVEQFF. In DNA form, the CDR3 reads TGCAGCGTCCCACAATCCGGACTAGCGGGAGTGGTTGAGCAGTTCTTC.

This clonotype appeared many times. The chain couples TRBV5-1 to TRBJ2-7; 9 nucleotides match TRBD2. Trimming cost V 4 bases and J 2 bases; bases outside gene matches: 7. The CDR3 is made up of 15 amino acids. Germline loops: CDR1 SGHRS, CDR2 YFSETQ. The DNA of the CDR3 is TGCGCCAGCAGCCCGAGGGGCGGGAGGGCCTACGAGCAGTACTTC. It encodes CASSPRGGRAYEQYF. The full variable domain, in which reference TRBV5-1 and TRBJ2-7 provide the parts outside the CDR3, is KAGVTQTPRYLIKTRGQQVTLSCSPISGHRSVSWYQQTPGQGLQFLFEYFSETQRNKGNFPGRFSGRQFSNSRSEMNVSTLELGDSALYLCASSPRGGRAYEQYFGPGTRLTVT.

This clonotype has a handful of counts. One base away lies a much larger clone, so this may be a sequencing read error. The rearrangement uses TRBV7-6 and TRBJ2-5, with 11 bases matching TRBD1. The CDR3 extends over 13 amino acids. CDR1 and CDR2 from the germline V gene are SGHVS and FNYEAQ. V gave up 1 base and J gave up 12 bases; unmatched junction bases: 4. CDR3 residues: CASSLDPGQGEYF. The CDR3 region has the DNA TGTGCCAGCAGCTTAGACCCGGGACAGGGGGAGTACTTC.

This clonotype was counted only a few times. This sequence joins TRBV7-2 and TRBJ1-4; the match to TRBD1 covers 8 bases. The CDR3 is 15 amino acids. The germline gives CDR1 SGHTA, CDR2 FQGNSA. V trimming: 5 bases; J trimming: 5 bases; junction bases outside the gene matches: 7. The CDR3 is CASSIQDRENEKLFF. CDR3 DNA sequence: TGTGCCAGCAGCATTCAGGACAGGGAAAATGAAAAACTGTTTTTT.